One sample yielded the 9 T cell receptor beta chains listed below, sequenced in a study of human T cells and chemical hapten exposure. MiXCR, run by TCRdb on the RACE reads, gives a single entry per CDR3 protein. The sample includes about 140,000 distinct CDR3 sequences, 12% seen only once; the top ten take more than 1.1%. Time point specified: patch test 2, 6 weeks after DPC sensitization. Indicated treatment: therapeutic diphenylcyclopropenone sensitization with weekly scalp DPC. The sample here was whole blood, taken in connection with sensitization to the hapten diphenylcyclopropenone (DPC). These TCRs come from a woman between 50 and 59 years old with alopecia areata. Some clones in this sample may be carry-over from other donors' samples.

The chain joins TRBV29-1 to TRBJ1-1; D is unclear. The V and J ends lost 3 bases and 0 bases respectively, with 5 bases between them. The CDR3 is 12 amino acids. Germline V lookup: CDR1 SQVTM, CDR2 ANQGSEA. The CDR3: CSVESMNTEAFF. In DNA form, the CDR3 reads TGCAGCGTTGAGTCCATGAACACTGAAGCTTTCTTT.

This clonotype came up a few times. The V and J genes are TRBV24-1 and TRBJ2-3; a weak D match, TRBD1 (6 bases). V lost 10 bases, J lost 2 bases, and 18 bases lay in between. This CDR3 has 15 residues. CDR1 and CDR2 from the germline V gene are KGHDR and SFDVKD. The CDR3 coding sequence is TGTGCCACGATGTCAGGGGATCGCTACACAGATACGCAGTATTTT. This encodes CATMSGDRYTDTQYF.

The chain carries TRBV18 and TRBJ1-4; TRBD1 might be the D (6 bases). V was cut by 3 bases and J by 7 bases, with 15 bases left in between. The CDR3 covers 15 residues. CDR1 KGHSH and CDR2 LQKENI come from the germline V gene. The CDR3, as DNA: TGTGCCAGCTCACCTCTCACAGGGACGGGTGAAAAACTGTTTTTT. This sequence encodes CASSPLTGTGEKLFF.

This chain uses TRBV11-2 with TRBJ2-5; tentatively, D is TRBD1 (6 bases). Germline values: CDR1 SGHAT, CDR2 FQNNGV. The CDR3 has 14 amino acids. The germline V and J ends were trimmed by 0 bases and 5 bases, with 10 bases remaining between them. The CDR3 loop is CASSLDGQSETQYF. The CDR3 DNA follows: TGTGCCAGCAGCTTAGATGGACAGAGCGAGACCCAGTACTTC.

The table lists this clonotype with a few counts. The chain combines TRBV7-9 with TRBJ2-2; possibly TRBD1 or TRBD2 for D (5 bases each). Germline assignment: CDR1 SEHNR and CDR2 FQNEAQ (reference sequence). The V gene lost 5 bases and the J gene lost 1 base, with 8 bases spanning the gap. This CDR3 contains 14 residues. This CDR3 reads CASSEGKNTGELFF. The CDR3 DNA follows: TGTGCCAGCAGCGAGGGGAAGAACACCGGGGAGCTGTTTTTT.

The chain is built from TRBV6-1 and TRBJ1-6; D may be TRBD1 (6 bases). The CDR3 contains 14 residues. CDR1 and CDR2 from the germline V gene are MNHNS and SASEGT. Trimming stripped 7 bases from V and 5 bases from J, with 12 bases between. The CDR3 sequence: CASTAAGDNSPLHF. As DNA, the CDR3 is TGTGCCAGCACCGCGGCAGGGGATAATTCACCCCTCCACTTT.

This clonotype has more than one count but fewer than ten. This rearrangement joins TRBV20-1 to TRBJ2-7, with TRBD2 identical over 10 bases. CDR3 length: 14 amino acids. The V and J ends lost 6 bases and 3 bases, in that order; junction bases with no gene match: 8. Germline loops: CDR1 DFQATT, CDR2 SNEGSKA (reference sequence). Here the CDR3 reads CSALQASGSYEQYF. DNA of the CDR3: TGCAGTGCCTTGCAGGCTAGCGGGAGCTACGAGCAGTACTTC.

This clonotype was counted only a few times. The rearrangement uses TRBV12-3 or TRBV12-4 and TRBJ2-3, with D possibly called TRBD1 or TRBD2 (5 bases each). The CDR3 has 13 residues. Trimming left V 4 bases short and J 4 bases short, with 9 bases between. The CDR3 sequence: CASSWGSSDTQYF. For the CDR3, the DNA is TGTGCCAGCAGTTGGGGGTCTTCAGATACGCAGTATTTT.

This chain joins TRBV7-3 and TRBJ2-1; TRBD2 matches at 7 bases. Germline V gene lookup returns CDR1 SGHTA and CDR2 FQGTGA. The CDR3 spans 15 residues. V lost 1 base, J lost 4 bases, and 4 bases stayed unmatched. The CDR3 DNA reads TGTGCCAGCAGCTTAATGGCTAGCGGATACAATGAGCAGTTCTTC. Its protein is CASSLMASGYNEQFF.